This TCR gamma chain was captured in a study of Vδ1+ human thymocytes (dated by TCRdb to the late 2010s). Regarding the research as a whole: As a data resource, the study described the mRNA-level TRG and TRD CDR3 repertoires found in highly purified Vdelta1+ thymocytes taken from young children. The multiplex-based CDR3 amplicon strategy had previously been validated against 5'RACE-based CDR3 amplicon generation methods.

CDR3 length: 15 amino acids, cysteine to phenylalanine. CDR3 DNA only is kept here, 45 bases in frame from base 1. At the junction V is shortened by 0 bases and J by 5 bases; bases outside the gene matches: 6. For CDR1 and CDR2, the germline V gene (reference sequence) lists GITISATS and ISYDGTV. RNA extraction was carried out with the RNeasy mini kit, and reverse transcription was then done using Superscript III. CDR3 amplicons were generated by multiplex PCR with pooled V-gene forward primers and a constant-region reverse primer carrying Illumina adaptor overhangs. After gel purification, the amplicons were indexed with Nextera index primers over approximately 8 extra PCR cycles and then purified using AMPure XP beads. Sequencing of libraries was performed on an Illumina MiSeq using paired-end 250 bp reads, dual indexing and a 20% PhiX spike-in. Per the original workflow: Read quality was checked with FastQC, and TRG read pairs were merged using ea-utils fastq-join. Sequences were annotated with IMGT/HighV-QUEST, keeping only productive sequences with unambiguous V-gene assignment; clonotypes were defined by identical CDR3 sequence. For downstream analysis, the tools were VDJtools 1.1.1, tcR 2.2.3, Treemap and vegan Shannon diversity in R 3.4.4. For TCRdb, the public reads were processed anew by CATT, and duplicate DNA sequences were folded into one row. None of the V and J calls come from the authors' own analysis; TCRdb made them. The sample table lists tens of thousands of gamma-chain clones, about 19% of them with a count of one. Of the sample, under 2% is held by the ten largest clones.

Thymic samples were depleted of alphabeta T cells, then CD3+ TCRVdelta1+ TCRVdelta2- thymocytes were FACS-sorted. Sorted Vdelta1+ thymocyte purity ranged from roughly 98% to 99.6%. The thymic specimens were obtained from several paediatric patients, aged roughly 5 days to 15 months, who were having corrective cardiac surgery. After the thymic tissue was dispersed, mononuclear cells were isolated using a Histopaque-1077 density gradient. The staining antibodies were anti-TCRVdelta1 clone TS8.2, anti-TCRVdelta2 clone B6, anti-CD3 clone HIT3a and anti-TCRalphabeta clone IP26. Notes on this clone: Its antigen is not yet known. The record has no base qualities; no much larger clone is one base away.

Broad study findings and their caveats: Approximately 19% of thymic TRD sequences were found to be Vdelta2 (and few were Vdelta3) despite high sort purity, in contrast to peripheral blood Vdelta1+ controls. Many TRG clonotypes were found to be shared between donors (up to about 7x10^3), whereas TRD repertoires were found to be essentially private (max about 120 shared). The use of highly purified populations and single-cell validation was advised by the authors, since misinterpretation of bulk repertoire data could be caused by unexpected Vdelta2 sequences. Donors did not cluster by age or sex, so the analyses were not stratified by age or sex. The thymic TRG and TRD repertoires appeared highly polyclonal, with Gaussian CDR3 length distributions, in contrast to the oligoclonal repertoires of peripheral blood.

This sequence was found in a girl under three years old who had congenital heart surgery. Recombination linked TRGV9 to TRGJP2. Sequences were obtained from Vdelta1+ gamma-delta thymocytes from the thymus. According to the study, the label for this sample's cell subset or site signals: FACS-sorted CD3+ TCRalphabeta- TCRVdelta1+ TCRVdelta2- thymocytes. The CDR3 has the sequence CALWEVAGSDWIKTF. The nucleotides are TGTGCCTTGTGGGAGGTGGCTGGGAGTGATTGGATCAAGACGTTT.